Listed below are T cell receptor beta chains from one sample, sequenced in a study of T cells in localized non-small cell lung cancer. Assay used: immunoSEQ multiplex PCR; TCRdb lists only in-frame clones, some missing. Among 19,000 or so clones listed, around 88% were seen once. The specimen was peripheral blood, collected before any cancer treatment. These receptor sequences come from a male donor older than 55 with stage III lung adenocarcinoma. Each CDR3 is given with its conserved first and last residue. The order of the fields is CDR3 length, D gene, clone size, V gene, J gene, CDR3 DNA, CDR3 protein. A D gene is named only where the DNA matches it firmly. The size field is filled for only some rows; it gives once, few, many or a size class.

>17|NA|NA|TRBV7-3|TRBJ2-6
TGTGCCAGCAGCTTAAGAGAATCACGCTCTGGGGCCAACGTCCTGACTTTC
CASSLRESRSGANVLTF
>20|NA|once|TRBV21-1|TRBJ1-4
TGTGCCAGCAGCAAAGAACTGACGCTGACAACTCGGACAGGGTCTGAAAAACTGTTTTTT
CASSKELTLTTRTGSEKLFF
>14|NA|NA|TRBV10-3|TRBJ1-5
TGTGCCATCAGTGAAGAACAGAACAATCAGCCCCAGCATTTT
CAISEEQNNQPQHF
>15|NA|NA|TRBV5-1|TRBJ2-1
TGCGCCAGCAGCTTCCCAGGGGGGCAAGACAATGAGCAGTTCTTC
CASSFPGGQDNEQFF
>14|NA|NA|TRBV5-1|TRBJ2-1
TGCGCCAGCAGCTTGGGTTCGGGCTACAATGAGCAGTTCTTC
CASSLGSGYNEQFF
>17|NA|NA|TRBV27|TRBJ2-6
TGTGCCAGCAGGCGGACAGGGAGGGCCTCTGGGGCCAACGTCCTGACTTTC
CASRRTGRASGANVLTF
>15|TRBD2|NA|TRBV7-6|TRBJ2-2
TGTGCCAGCAGCCGCGGGGGGGCTAACACCGGGGAGCTGTTTTTT
CASSRGGANTGELFF
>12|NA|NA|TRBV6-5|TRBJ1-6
TGTGCCAGCAATACCGATCGGACACCCCTCCACTTT
CASNTDRTPLHF
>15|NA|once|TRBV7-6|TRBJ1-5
TGTGCCAGCAGCTTAGGTTCGGGCTACAATCAGCCCCAGCATTTT
CASSLGSGYNQPQHF
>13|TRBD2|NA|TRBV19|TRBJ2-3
TGTGCCAGCCGCCTTAGCGGGGGAGATACGCAGTATTTT
CASRLSGGDTQYF
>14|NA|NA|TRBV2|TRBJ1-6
TGTGCCAGCAGTGAAGCGTTCCCGCGTTCACCCCTCCACTTT
CASSEAFPRSPLHF
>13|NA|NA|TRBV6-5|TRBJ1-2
TGTGCCAGCAGTTACACGGGACAAGGTGGCTACACCTTC
CASSYTGQGGYTF
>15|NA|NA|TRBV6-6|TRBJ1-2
TGTGCCAGCAGTTACCTATCAGCGGGCCCACATGGCTACACCTTC
CASSYLSAGPHGYTF
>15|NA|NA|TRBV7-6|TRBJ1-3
TGTGCCAGCAGCTTAGCGTATGGGTACGGAAACACCATATATTTT
CASSLAYGYGNTIYF
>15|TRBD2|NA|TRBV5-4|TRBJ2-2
TGTGCCAGCAGCACCAGGACTAGCGGGGGCGGGGAGCTGTTTTTT
CASSTRTSGGGELFF
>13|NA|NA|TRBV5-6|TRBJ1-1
TGTGCCAGCAGCTTTTTCTTAAACACTGAAGCTTTCTTT
CASSFFLNTEAFF
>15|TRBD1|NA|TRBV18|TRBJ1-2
TGTGCCAGCTCACCAGTGGCAGGGGGATACCATGGCTACACCTTC
CASSPVAGGYHGYTF
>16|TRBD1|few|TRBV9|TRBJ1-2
TGTGCCAGCAGCGTAGGACCTAGGGACAGGGGGAATGGCTACACCTTC
CASSVGPRDRGNGYTF
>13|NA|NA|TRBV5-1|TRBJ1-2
TGCGCCAGCCGGAGGGGCCATAACTATGGCTACACCTTC
CASRRGHNYGYTF
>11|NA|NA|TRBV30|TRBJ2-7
TGTGCCTGGAGTCGGGCGTACGAGCAGTACTTC
CAWSRAYEQYF
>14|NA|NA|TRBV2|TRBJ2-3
TGTGCCAGCAGTGGAAGAGTCAGCACAGATACGCAGTATTTT
CASSGRVSTDTQYF
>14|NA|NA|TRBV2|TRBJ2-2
TGTGCCAGCAGTGAACCACCGGCAACCGGGGAGCTGTTTTTT
CASSEPPATGELFF
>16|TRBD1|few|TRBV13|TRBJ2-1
TGTGCCAGCAGCGAAGGACAGGGTTTATCCTACAATGAGCAGTTCTTC
CASSEGQGLSYNEQFF
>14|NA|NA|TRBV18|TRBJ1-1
TGTGCCAGCTCGCCTCTCGGTCCTGACACTGAAGCTTTCTTT
CASSPLGPDTEAFF
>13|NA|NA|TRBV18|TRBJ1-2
TGTGCCAGCTCACCAAGGGACGACTATGGCTACACCTTC
CASSPRDDYGYTF